The present entry profiles one T cell receptor beta chain with its context. This clone was detected a few times. Its antigen is currently not known. No qualities accompany the bases; no much larger clone lies one base away. These data are taken from a study of technical replicates of blood from several donors (dated by TCRdb to between 2016 and 2019). V is shortened by 1 base, J by 3 bases, and the region joining them spans 11 bases. Taken from the germline V gene, the CDR1 and CDR2 loops are SGHRS and YFSETQ. Counted from cysteine to phenylalanine, this CDR3 has 15 amino acids. The only DNA kept is the CDR3, 45 bases in frame from the first base. Receptor libraries were prepared by the immunoSEQ multiplex PCR assay. In its TCRdb copy, this immuneACCESS table keeps in-frame sequences only and misses some clones. Where compared with another copy, unresolved V genes explain less than half of these, and the others have no known cause. The sample table contains 75,000 to 100,000 clones; only one count was recorded for approximately 94% of them. Together, the top ten hold less than 0.3% of the sample.

Here the chain combines TRBV5-1 and TRBJ1-3; the D gene is possibly TRBD1, with 6 bases matching. This clonotype was obtained from a human donor in good health. The specimen was T cells isolated from PBMCs. The DNA is as follows: TGCGCCAGCAGCTTGACAGGGATTTATGGAAACACCATATATTTT. Protein translation: CASSLTGIYGNTIYF.